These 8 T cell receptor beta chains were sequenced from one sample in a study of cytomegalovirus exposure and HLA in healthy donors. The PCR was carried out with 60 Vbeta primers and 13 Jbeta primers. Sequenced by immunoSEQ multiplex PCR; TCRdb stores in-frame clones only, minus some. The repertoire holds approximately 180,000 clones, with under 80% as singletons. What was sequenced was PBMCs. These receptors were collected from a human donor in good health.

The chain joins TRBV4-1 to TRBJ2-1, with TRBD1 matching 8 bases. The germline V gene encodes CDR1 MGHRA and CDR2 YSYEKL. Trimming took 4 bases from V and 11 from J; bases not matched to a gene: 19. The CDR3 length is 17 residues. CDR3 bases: TGCGCCAGCAGCCGCGCGATTTTCAGGGGGCCGTCGGAACAGCAGTTCTTC. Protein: CASSRAIFRGPSEQQFF.

CDR3 sequence reads: CASRGGQGREKLFF. The CDR3 nucleotides read TGCGCCAGCCGTGGGGGACAGGGGCGAGAAAAACTGTTTTTT. The chain combines TRBV5-1 with TRBJ1-4, with 10 nucleotides matching TRBD1. V shed 7 bases and J 8 bases; nucleotides not matched to a gene: 8. The CDR3 is 14 amino acids. CDR1 and CDR2 from the germline V gene are SGHRS and YFSETQ.

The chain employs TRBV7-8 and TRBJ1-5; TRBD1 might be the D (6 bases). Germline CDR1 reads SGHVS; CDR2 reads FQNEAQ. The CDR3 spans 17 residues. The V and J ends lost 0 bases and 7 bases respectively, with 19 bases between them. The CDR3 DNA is TGTGCCAGCAGCTTAGCTGTGAACAGGGACCAGGACCAGCCCCAGCATTTT. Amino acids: CASSLAVNRDQDQPQHF.

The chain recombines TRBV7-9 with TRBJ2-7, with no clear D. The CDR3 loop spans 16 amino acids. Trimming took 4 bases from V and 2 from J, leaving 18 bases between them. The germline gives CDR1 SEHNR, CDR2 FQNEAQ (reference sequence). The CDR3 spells CASSSTNSGSAYEQYF. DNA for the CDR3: TGTGCCAGCAGCTCCACTAACTCCGGGTCTGCCTACGAGCAGTACTTC.

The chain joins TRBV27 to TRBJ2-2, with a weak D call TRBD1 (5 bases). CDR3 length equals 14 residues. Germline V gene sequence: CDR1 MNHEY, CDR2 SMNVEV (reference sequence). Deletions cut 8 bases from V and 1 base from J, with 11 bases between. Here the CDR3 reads CASASGLNTGELFF. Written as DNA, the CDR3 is TGTGCCAGCGCATCAGGGTTGAACACCGGGGAGCTGTTTTTT.

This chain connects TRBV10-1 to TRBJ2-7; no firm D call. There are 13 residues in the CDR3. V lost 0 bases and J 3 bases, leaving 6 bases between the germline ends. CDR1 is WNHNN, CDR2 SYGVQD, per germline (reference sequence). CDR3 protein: CASSESFSYEQYF. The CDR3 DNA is TGCGCCAGCAGTGAGTCATTCAGCTACGAGCAGTACTTC.

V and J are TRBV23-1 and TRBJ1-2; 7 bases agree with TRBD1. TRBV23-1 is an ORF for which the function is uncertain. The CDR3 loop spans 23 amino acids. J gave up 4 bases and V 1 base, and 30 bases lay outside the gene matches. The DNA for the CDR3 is TGCGCCAGCAGTCAATTCTTCATACTCCCTGGTTCCCCCGCCGGGACAGATTTCTATGGCTACACCTTC. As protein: CASSQFFILPGSPAGTDFYGYTF.

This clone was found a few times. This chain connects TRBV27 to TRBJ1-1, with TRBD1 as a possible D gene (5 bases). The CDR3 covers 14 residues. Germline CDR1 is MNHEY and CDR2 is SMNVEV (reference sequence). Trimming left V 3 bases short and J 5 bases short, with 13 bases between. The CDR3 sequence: CASSFRQGGTEAFF. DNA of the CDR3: TGTGCCAGCAGTTTTCGCCAGGGTGGAACTGAAGCTTTCTTT.